These 21 T cell receptor beta chains share one sample of origin, sequenced in a study of blood T cells in healthy people across ages. Together with a sample-barcoded 5' primer, a J-beta primer mix was included in a second PCR lasting about 7 to 11 cycles. TCRdb reprocessed the 5' RACE reads with MiXCR, giving one entry per CDR3 protein. This table has around 800,000 distinct CDR3 sequences, about a quarter appearing once. The same sample was also studied in work on T cells of mothers and their children.

The sequenced material came from blood. These TCRs come from a boy between 10 and 17 years old in good health.

This clonotype was found a few times. This chain uses TRBV7-2 with TRBJ2-6, with D possibly matching TRBD2 (5 bases). CDR1 and CDR2 from the germline V gene are SGHTA and FQGNSA. This CDR3 is built from 15 residues. The ends were cut back, 8 bases at V and 0 bases at J, with 11 bases in the middle. The CDR3 region is CASRWRSSGANVLTF. CDR3 coding DNA: TGTGCCAGCCGCTGGAGGAGCTCTGGGGCCAACGTCCTGACTTTC.

The genes are TRBV5-6 and TRBJ2-7; 8 positions match TRBD1. V shed 4 bases, J shed 12 bases, and the junction held 6 bases outside the gene matches. Germline CDR1 and CDR2: SGHDT and YYEEEE. This CDR3 contains 11 residues. The CDR3 region is CASSAGQVVYF. CDR3 nucleotides: TGTGCCAGCAGCGCGGGACAGGTTGTGTACTTC.

This clonotype was detected a few times. CDR3 nucleotide sequence: TGTGCCAGCTCGAGCAGTGCCGGGAGCAATCAGCCCCAGCATTTT. Encoded protein: CASSSSAGSNQPQHF. The gene calls are TRBV18 and TRBJ1-5; D gene unclear. The CDR3 covers 15 residues. The germline gives CDR1 KGHSH, CDR2 LQKENI. Between the trimmed V and J ends, which lost 6 bases and 1 base, there was a span of 13 bases.

This clonotype occurred a few times. The V and J genes are TRBV10-3 and TRBJ2-6, with D possibly matching TRBD1 (5 bases). The CDR3 totals 15 residues. The V and J ends lost 2 bases and 0 bases respectively, with 5 bases between them. CDR1 and CDR2 (germline): ENHRY, SYGVKD. The CDR3: CAISEQGSGANVLTF. CDR3 DNA sequence: TGTGCCATCAGTGAGCAGGGCTCTGGGGCCAACGTCCTGACTTTC.

The chain uses TRBV12-3 or TRBV12-4 and TRBJ1-1, with no clear D. The CDR3 covers 11 residues. The V gene lost 8 bases and the J gene lost 3 bases, with 7 bases spanning the gap. CDR3 bases: TGTGCCAGCCAACGGGACACTGAAGCTTTCTTT. Encoded protein: CASQRDTEAFF.

In this sample, this clonotype turned up a few times. This chain links TRBV24-1 with TRBJ1-2; D unclear. CDR1 and CDR2 (germline): KGHDR, SFDVKD. This CDR3 has 11 amino acids. Trimming took 12 bases from V and 4 from J, leaving 11 bases between them. Written as DNA, the CDR3 is TGTGCCTCTCTACGACGCTATGGCTACACCTTC. Amino acid sequence: CASLRRYGYTF.

CDR3 in DNA: TGTGCCAGCAGTGAAAAAGGACAGTCCTACCTCCCTAACTATGGCTACACCTTC. It translates to CASSEKGQSYLPNYGYTF. The chain carries TRBV2 and TRBJ1-2, with TRBD1 as a possible D gene (6 bases). Trimming removed 2 bases at V and 0 bases at J, with 19 bases between. This CDR3 has 18 amino acids. Germline-derived CDR1 and CDR2 are SNHLY and FYNNEI. Together with reference TRBV2 and TRBJ1-2, the CDR3 gives the full variable domain: EPEVTQTPSHQVTQMGQEVILRCVPISNHLYFYWYRQILGQKVEFLVSFYNNEISEKSEIFDDQFSVERPDGSNFTLKIRSTKLEDSAMYFCASSEKGQSYLPNYGYTFGSGTRLTVV.

The chain recombines TRBV4-1 with TRBJ1-2, with 10 bases fitting TRBD1. J was trimmed by 4 bases and V by 4 bases; bases with no gene match: 6. The CDR3 length is 15 residues. Looked up from germline, CDR1 is MGHRA and CDR2 is YSYEKL. CDR3 in amino acids: CASSRRTGGVYGYTF. As DNA, the CDR3 is TGCGCCAGCAGCCGCCGGACAGGGGGGGTCTATGGCTACACCTTC.

The rearrangement joins TRBV7-9 to TRBJ2-7; 7 bases fit TRBD2. J lost 2 bases, V lost 7 bases, and 2 bases had no gene match. Germline V gene lookup returns CDR1 SEHNR and CDR2 FQNEAQ (reference sequence). CDR3 length: 12 amino acids. The CDR3 sequence is CASTAGAYEQYF. The DNA for the CDR3 is TGTGCCAGCACCGCGGGGGCCTACGAGCAGTACTTC.

The rearrangement joins TRBV29-1 to TRBJ2-4; D is perhaps TRBD2 (5 bases). V lost 7 bases and J lost 0, with 10 bases in between. The CDR3 sequence is 13 residues long. Germline V lookup: CDR1 SQVTM, CDR2 ANQGSEA. This CDR3 reads CSAEVLAKNIQYF. DNA for the CDR3: TGCAGCGCGGAGGTACTAGCCAAAAACATTCAGTACTTC.

Many counts were recorded for this clonotype. The V gene is TRBV5-5, the J gene TRBJ1-5; maybe TRBD1 (6 bases). V lost 4 bases and J lost 7, with 15 bases in between. Germline V gene sequence: CDR1 SGHKS, CDR2 YYEKEE (reference sequence). There are 14 residues in the CDR3. The CDR3 region is CASSQGMGAQPQHF. DNA of the CDR3: TGTGCCAGCAGCCAGGGGATGGGGGCCCAGCCCCAGCATTTT.

V is TRBV3-1 and J is TRBJ1-4, with 10 bases that match TRBD1. Unmatched junction bases numbered 8, after V lost 3 bases and J lost 10 bases. The germline CDR1 and CDR2 sequences are LGHDT and YNNKEL (reference sequence). The CDR3 consists of 15 residues. The CDR3 DNA reads as TGTGCCAGCAGCCACTACGAGGACAGGGGGGGAAAACTGTTTTTT. Its protein is CASSHYEDRGGKLFF.

The V gene is TRBV4-1, the J gene TRBJ2-7; possibly TRBD2 for D (5 bases). Germline assignment: CDR1 MGHRA and CDR2 YSYEKL. Trimming cost V 2 bases and J 2 bases, with 10 bases left between them. The CDR3 has 14 residues. CDR3 sequence: CASSQFGNPYEQYF. The CDR3 DNA follows: TGCGCCAGCAGCCAATTCGGGAATCCCTACGAGCAGTACTTC.

This clonotype was seen a handful of times. The chain uses TRBV9 and TRBJ2-6; D may be TRBD1 (8 bases). There are 18 residues in the CDR3. V dropped 1 base and J dropped 1 base, with 15 bases sitting between them. Germline lookup yields CDR1 SGDLS and CDR2 YYNGEE. CDR3 sequence (DNA): TGTGCCAGCAGCGTAAGCGGGACAGGCAGATCTGGGGCCAACGTCCTGACTTTC. Protein product: CASSVSGTGRSGANVLTF.

The CDR3 nucleotides read TGTGCCAGCAGTACAGATTCCAATGAGCAGTTCTTC. Its protein is CASSTDSNEQFF. The chain has TRBV27 and TRBJ2-1; D unclear. This CDR3 is 12 amino acids long. Germline CDR1 reads MNHEY; CDR2 reads SMNVEV (reference sequence). Trimming pared 5 bases from V and 6 bases from J, leaving 8 bases between.

This rearrangement joins TRBV28 to TRBJ2-3, with 9 bases lining up with TRBD1. V shed 6 bases and J 4 bases; nucleotides not matched to a gene: 8. The CDR3 contains 15 residues. Germline loops: CDR1 MDHEN, CDR2 SYDVKM. In DNA, the CDR3 is TGTGCCAGCAGCAGTACAGGGGGCGTGGCAGATACGCAGTATTTT. Encoded protein: CASSSTGGVADTQYF.

There are a few counts of this clonotype. The chain couples TRBV28 to TRBJ2-4; D not resolved. CDR1 is MDHEN and CDR2 is SYDVKM in the germline V gene. The V end lost 6 bases, the J end lost 12 bases, and 15 bases lay between the germline ends. The CDR3 has 12 residues. The CDR3 DNA sequence: TGTGCCAGCAGCCCCTGGGCCTTCGGTCAGTACTTC. This gives the protein CASSPWAFGQYF.

This clonotype was observed a few times. V gene TRBV20-1 combines with J gene TRBJ1-3; D uncertain. The CDR3 consists of 14 residues. CDR1 and CDR2 from the germline V gene are DFQATT and SNEGSKA (reference sequence). V shed 0 bases and J shed 1 base, with 7 bases lying between them. The CDR3 protein is CSARDLESGNTIYF. The CDR3 DNA is TGCAGTGCTAGAGATCTCGAATCTGGAAACACCATATATTTT.

This chain links TRBV28 with TRBJ1-2; no definite D call. From germline, CDR1 is MDHEN and CDR2 SYDVKM. The CDR3 has 11 residues. The V end was cut by 3 bases, the J end by 7 bases, with 6 bases between. The CDR3 DNA sequence: TGTGCCAGCAGTTTTAACAGTGGCTACACCTTC. It encodes CASSFNSGYTF.

V is TRBV18 and J is TRBJ2-5, with a possible D match to TRBD2 (6 bases). The ends were cut back, 8 bases at V and 1 base at J, with 11 bases in the middle. The CDR3 runs 13 residues. Germline-derived CDR1 and CDR2 are KGHSH and LQKENI. The CDR3, as DNA: TGTGCCAGCGTCGGAGGGACCCAAGAGACCCAGTACTTC. Translation: CASVGGTQETQYF.

This clonotype was detected ten times or more. The V and J genes are TRBV3-1 and TRBJ2-7, with D tentatively TRBD1 (6 bases). The CDR3 spans 12 residues. Per the germline V gene, CDR1 is LGHDT and CDR2 is YNNKEL (reference sequence). The V end was cut by 5 bases, the J end by 4 bases, with 9 bases between. This CDR3 reads CASSGRGYEQYF. The CDR3 nucleotides are TGTGCCAGCAGCGGAAGGGGGTACGAGCAGTACTTC.